This T cell receptor beta chain was found in a study of Graves' ophthalmopathy and Graves' hyperthyroidism. V was cut by 0 bases and J by 7 bases, with 10 bases left in between. CDR1 SGHRS and CDR2 YFSETQ come from the germline V gene. This CDR3 spans 14 amino acids. This clonotype was observed at least ten times. Its specificity is not known. Overall study results and limits: Progression of ophthalmopathy was predicted by the model with around 68% sensitivity and about 72% specificity. Blood repertoires reportedly contained most expanded thyroid clonotypes above 0.001 frequency.

Amplified material comprised TCR beta CDR3 regions derived from RNA transcripts. RT-PCR in the first round used HTBI primers; a second-round multiplex PCR followed. TCRdb processed the multiplex PCR reads anew with MiXCR; each CDR3 protein has one entry. The table has 300,000 or so distinct CDR3 sequences, about a sixth seen once. The diagnosis combined clinical symptoms, thyroxine, TRAb, thyroid ultrasound and orbital computed tomography scans. The receptor's source is an adult man with Graves' ophthalmopathy. The chain employs TRBV5-1 and TRBJ2-2; the D gene is possibly TRBD1 (5 bases). Sequenced material: peripheral blood. CDR3 bases: TGCGCCAGCAGCTTGGATGGGGCTAGCGGGGAGCTGTTTTTT. Its protein product is CASSLDGASGELFF.